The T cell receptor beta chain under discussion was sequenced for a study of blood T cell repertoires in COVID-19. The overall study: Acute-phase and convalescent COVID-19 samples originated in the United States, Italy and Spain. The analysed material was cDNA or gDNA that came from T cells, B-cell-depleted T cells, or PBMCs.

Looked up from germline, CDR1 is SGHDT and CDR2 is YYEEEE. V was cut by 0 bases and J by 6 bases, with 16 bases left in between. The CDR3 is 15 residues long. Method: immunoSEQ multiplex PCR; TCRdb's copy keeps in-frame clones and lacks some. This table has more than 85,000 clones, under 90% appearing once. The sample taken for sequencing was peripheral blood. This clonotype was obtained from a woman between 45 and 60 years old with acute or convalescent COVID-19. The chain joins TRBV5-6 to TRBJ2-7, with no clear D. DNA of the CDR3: TGTGCCAGCAGCTTGGGGGCCGCAGCCGTCGCCGAGCAGTACTTC. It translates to CASSLGAAAVAEQYF.